This entry is about one T cell receptor (beta chain). Other DNA variants within this sample encode the same CDR3. The germline V gene encodes CDR1 KGHSH and CDR2 LQKENI. The CDR3 runs to 12 residues. With 3 bases removed from V and 6 bases from J, the gap between germline ends came to 7 bases. The sample is drawn from a study of shared clonotypes between healthy human individuals. Only in-frame clones appear in the TCRdb table, and some are missing; sequencing was by immunoSEQ multiplex PCR. The table records around 700,000 clones, roughly 78% of them present only once. The V and J genes are TRBV18 and TRBJ2-3; D is unresolved. The sequence was collected from a woman in her 30s in good health. The sequencing sample was made of memory CD4+ T cells sorted from blood. Subset noted: CD45RA-negative fraction. The CDR3 DNA sequence: TGTGCCAGCTCACCCGAGACCGATACGCAGTATTTT. The encoded protein is CASSPETDTQYF.